This T cell receptor beta chain derives from a study of blood T cells in healthy people across ages. This clonotype came up a few times. Alongside a J-beta primer mix, a sample-barcoded 5' primer served in a second PCR lasting roughly 6 to 12 cycles. TCRdb ran MiXCR on the 5' RACE reads and lists one entry per CDR3 protein. Altogether about 1 million distinct CDR3 sequences are present, over 35% being singletons, with the ten largest covering 15% to 20%. CDR3 length: 14 amino acids. Deletions cut 8 bases from V and 0 bases from J, with 11 bases between. The germline V gene encodes CDR1 ENHRY and CDR2 SYGVKD.

What was sequenced was blood. V gene TRBV10-3 combines with J gene TRBJ2-1, with D possibly matching TRBD2 (5 bases). This TCR derives from a woman aged 55-69 years in good health. In nucleotides, the CDR3 is TGTGCCATCTCAGCGGAGAGCTCCTACAATGAGCAGTTCTTC. It is translated as CAISAESSYNEQFF.